This TCR beta chain was recorded in a study of blood T cell repertoires in COVID-19. Overall study context: Material from acute and convalescent COVID-19 was sourced from the United States, Italy and Spain. T cells, B-cell-depleted T cells, or PBMCs provided the cDNA or gDNA that served as material.

CDR3 length: 13 residues. Germline CDR1 GTSNPN, CDR2 SVGIG (reference sequence). Trimming stripped 3 bases from V and 3 bases from J, with 12 bases between. In the authors' methods: Amplification from reference gene primers served as the basis for estimated nucleated cell counts. TCRdb keeps only in-frame clones here, not all; method: immunoSEQ multiplex PCR. The DNA was the basis for D and trimming; V, J and clone size are from that table. Of 35,000 to 40,000 clones listed, 81% were seen once; the top ten hold over 25%. The rearrangement uses TRBV30 and TRBJ2-7; D perhaps matches TRBD1 (6 bases). The source material was peripheral blood. The clonotype was recovered from an elderly man with active or convalescent COVID-19. The CDR3 loop is CAWSSTGFYEQYF. The CDR3 coding sequence is TGTGCCTGGAGCTCCACAGGGTTCTACGAGCAGTACTTC.